This entry lists 14 T cell receptor beta chains sequenced from one sample in a study of shared clonotypes between healthy human individuals. The protocol was immunoSEQ multiplex PCR, while the TCRdb copy is restricted to in-frame clones and leaves out a portion. The sample carries approximately 350,000 clones, about 97% recorded once. Sample: memory CD8+ T cells sorted from blood. The subset was: CD45RO+ cells pooled with CCR7-negative TemRA cells. The receptors shown here come from a man aged 25 to 45 in good health.

The chain couples TRBV4-1 to TRBJ2-2; perhaps TRBD2 as D (5 bases). Germline values: CDR1 MGHRA, CDR2 YSYEKL. V lost 4 bases and J 4 bases, leaving 13 bases between the germline ends. The CDR3 totals 15 residues. In DNA, the CDR3 is TGCGCCAGCAGCCCTCCGGGATCGCCCACCGGGGAGCTGTTTTTT. Amino acids: CASSPPGSPTGELFF.

The rearrangement joins TRBV2 to TRBJ2-7; TRBD1 is a possible D gene (6 bases). Trimming cost V 6 bases and J 3 bases, with 12 bases left between them. Germline values: CDR1 SNHLY, CDR2 FYNNEI. This CDR3 has 13 residues. The CDR3 sequence: CASRAGQFYEQYF. Here the CDR3 DNA reads TGTGCCAGCAGGGCTGGACAGTTCTACGAGCAGTACTTC.

The chain joins TRBV19 to TRBJ1-5, with D possibly matching TRBD1 (6 bases). CDR1 is LNHDA and CDR2 is SQIVND in the germline V gene (reference sequence). CDR3 size: 15 residues. Trimming stripped 3 bases from V and 2 bases from J, with 11 bases between. CDR3 sequence reads: CASSIKPGGNQPQHF. The CDR3 DNA reads TGTGCCAGTAGTATCAAACCAGGGGGCAATCAGCCCCAGCATTTT. The full variable domain, in which reference TRBV19 and TRBJ1-5 provide the parts outside the CDR3, is DGGITQSPKYLFRKEGQNVTLSCEQNLNHDAMYWYRQDPGQGLRLIYYSQIVNDFQKGDIAEGYSVSREKKESFPLTVTSAQKNPTAFYLCASSIKPGGNQPQHFGDGTRLSIL.

This sequence joins TRBV5-1 and TRBJ2-6; TRBD1 aligns across 10 bases. This CDR3 is 20 amino acids long. With 4 bases clipped from V and 0 bases from J, the junction kept 13 bases outside the gene matches. Germline V gene lookup returns CDR1 SGHRS and CDR2 YFSETQ. The CDR3 bases are TGCGCCAGCAGCCGGGTTGGGTTGGGGACAGGGGTCTCTGGGGCCAACGTCCTGACTTTC. Its translation: CASSRVGLGTGVSGANVLTF. The whole variable domain, filled in from reference TRBV5-1 and TRBJ2-6, reads KAGVTQTPRYLIKTRGQQVTLSCSPISGHRSVSWYQQTPGQGLQFLFEYFSETQRNKGNFPGRFSGRQFSNSRSEMNVSTLELGDSALYLCASSRVGLGTGVSGANVLTFGAGSRLTVL.

The CDR3 is CASSPRAGSYEQYF. CDR3 in DNA: TGTGCCAGCAGCCCTCGAGCGGGATCCTACGAGCAGTACTTC. This rearrangement joins TRBV11-3 to TRBJ2-7, with TRBD2 identical over 7 bases. The CDR3 runs to 14 residues. The germline gives CDR1 SGHNT, CDR2 YENEEA. After removal of 5 bases from V and 1 base from J, the junction contained 5 bases not matched to a gene. The entire variable domain, with the rest obtained from reference TRBV11-3 and TRBJ2-7, is as follows: EAGVVQSPRYKIIEKKQPVAFWCNPISGHNTLYWYLQNLGQGPELLIRYENEEAVDDSQLPKDRFSAERLKGVDSTLKIQPAELGDSAVYLCASSPRAGSYEQYFGPGTRLTVT.

This rearrangement joins TRBV28 to TRBJ2-2, with D perhaps TRBD1 (5 bases). The germline V gene encodes CDR1 MDHEN and CDR2 SYDVKM. The CDR3 is made up of 17 amino acids. Trimming removed 6 bases at V and 0 bases at J, with 17 bases between. This CDR3 reads CASRNRPGPSNTGELFF. The DNA for the CDR3 is TGTGCCAGCAGGAATCGACCAGGGCCTTCGAACACCGGGGAGCTGTTTTTT.

The chain combines TRBV29-1 with TRBJ1-1, with 7 bases lining up with TRBD1. The J segment lost 10 bases and the V segment lost 6 bases, leaving 5 bases of the junction unmatched. Germline V gives CDR1 SQVTM, CDR2 ANQGSEA. The CDR3 contains 10 residues. The CDR3: CSVGTAGAFF. DNA for the CDR3: TGCAGCGTCGGGACAGCGGGAGCTTTCTTT. Combining the CDR3 with reference TRBV29-1 and TRBJ1-1 gives the whole variable domain SAVISQKPSRDICQRGTSLTIQCQVDSQVTMMFWYRQQPGQSLTLIATANQGSEATYESGFVIDKFPISRPNLTFSTLTVSNMSPEDSSIYLCSVGTAGAFFGQGTRLTVV.

The genes are TRBV28 and TRBJ2-5, with 9 bases aligning to TRBD1. The CDR3 runs 13 residues. The junction had 4 bases not matched to a gene; V was cut back by 6 bases and J by 5 bases. Looked up from germline, CDR1 is MDHEN and CDR2 is SYDVKM. Written as DNA, the CDR3 is TGTGCCAGCAGGCGACAGGGGGATGAGACCCAGTACTTC. Residues: CASRRQGDETQYF.

Remarks on this clone: Other DNA sequences in this sample translate to the same CDR3. The chain couples TRBV7-9 to TRBJ2-3; 12 nucleotides agree with TRBD2. Germline trimming cut 1 base from V and 4 bases from J; bases unmatched to any gene: 3. Germline lookup yields CDR1 SEHNR and CDR2 FQNEAQ (reference sequence). This CDR3 is built from 16 residues. The CDR3 spells CASSLGRLAGADTQYF. The CDR3 coding sequence is TGTGCCAGCAGCTTAGGAAGACTAGCGGGGGCAGATACGCAGTATTTT.

The rearrangement uses TRBV6-1 and TRBJ2-3; 11 nucleotides agree with TRBD2. Germline V gives CDR1 MNHNS, CDR2 SASEGT. CDR3 length equals 17 residues. V dropped 1 base and J dropped 1; count of bases not matched to a gene: 4. This CDR3 reads CASSEELAGGGTDTQYF. CDR3 nucleotides: TGTGCCAGCAGTGAAGAGTTAGCGGGAGGGGGCACAGATACGCAGTATTTT.

V usage is TRBV6-1 and J usage is TRBJ2-3; D is perhaps TRBD1 (5 bases). V lost 4 bases, J lost 3 bases, and 8 bases lay in between. Per germline, CDR1 MNHNS and CDR2 SASEGT. CDR3 length equals 13 residues. The CDR3: CASSGRATDTQYF. DNA of the CDR3: TGTGCCAGCAGTGGCAGGGCAACAGATACGCAGTATTTT.

The V gene is TRBV10-3, the J gene TRBJ2-2; 7 bases fit TRBD2. Germline V lookup: CDR1 ENHRY, CDR2 SYGVKD. The CDR3 loop spans 11 amino acids. The J segment lost 8 bases and the V segment lost 8 bases, leaving 2 bases of the junction unmatched. The CDR3 protein is CAIREVGELFF. In DNA, the CDR3 is TGTGCCATCCGGGAGGTTGGGGAGCTGTTTTTT.

This chain connects TRBV14 to TRBJ2-1; TRBD2 agrees at 13 bases. The CDR3 spans 17 residues. Germline V lookup: CDR1 SGHDN, CDR2 FVKESK. V dropped 3 bases and J dropped 3; count of bases not matched to a gene: 5. The CDR3 spells CASSQGRLAGGYNEQFF. Written as DNA, the CDR3 is TGTGCCAGCAGCCAGGGCCGACTAGCGGGAGGCTACAATGAGCAGTTCTTC.

This rearrangement joins TRBV9 to TRBJ1-3; 7 positions agree with TRBD1. The CDR3 totals 17 residues. Germline V gene lookup returns CDR1 SGDLS and CDR2 YYNGEE. With 1 base clipped from V and 2 bases from J, the junction kept 9 bases outside the gene matches. The CDR3 DNA reads as TGTGCCAGCAGCGTATCCGGAGGGGGCAGCGCTGGAAACACCATATATTTT. The encoded protein is CASSVSGGGSAGNTIYF.